This record concerns one T cell receptor (beta chain) sequence. The sample belongs to a study of OX40 agonist ivuxolimab in advanced cancers. Across the whole study: The group had a mean age of about 64 years, ranged from about 20 to 85, and was approximately 81% male.

CDR1 is SGHRS, CDR2 YFSETQ, per germline. With 3 bases removed from V and 1 base from J, the gap between germline ends came to 10 bases. The CDR3 contains 15 residues. Assay: immunoSEQ multiplex PCR; the TCRdb copy retains only in-frame clones and omits some. The data hold almost 70,000 clones, with around 86% observed a single time. The chain uses TRBV5-1 and TRBJ2-2; D ambiguous. The sequencing used CD4+ or CD8+ T cells sorted from blood, collected in a trial of the OX40 agonist ivuxolimab. This clonotype was obtained from an adult with an advanced solid tumor such as melanoma, head and neck, liver or kidney cancer. CDR3 loop: CASSSRSKNTGELFF. DNA for the CDR3: TGCGCCAGCAGCTCACGATCAAAGAACACCGGGGAGCTGTTTTTT.